The next 26 T cell receptor beta chains were all read from a single sample in a study of blood T cell repertoires in COVID-19. The table came from immunoSEQ multiplex PCR; TCRdb's copy has only in-frame clones and leaves some out. Of approximately 120,000 clones listed, roughly four fifths were seen once; the top ten hold 18%. Sample: PBMCs or T cells enriched from blood (not recorded which). These receptors originate from a young man who had recovered from COVID-19.

Points on this clone: The same CDR3 also results from other DNA sequences found in this sample. The V and J genes are TRBV3-1 (or the pseudogene TRBV3-2) and TRBJ1-4; D not resolved. Germline values: CDR1 LGHDT, CDR2 YNNKEL (reference sequence). CDR3 size: 12 residues. Trimming took off 0 bases at V and 8 bases at J, with 4 bases between the two ends. CDR3 nucleotide sequence: TGTGCCAGCAGCCAAGAGAGGGAAAAACTGTTTTTT. This translates into CASSQEREKLFF.

V is TRBV11-2 and J is TRBJ2-7, with 11 bases lining up with TRBD2. The length of the CDR3 is 18 residues. CDR1 and CDR2 (germline): SGHAT, FQNNGV. The junction had 21 bases not matched to a gene; V was cut back by 10 bases and J by 4 bases. CDR3 nucleotide sequence: TGTGCCACCAACGGGGGTACTAGCGGGAGCGGAAGTGTTTACGAGCAGTACTTC. Translated: CATNGGTSGSGSVYEQYF.

V gene TRBV30 combines with J gene TRBJ2-1, with a tentative D call TRBD2 (5 bases). From germline, CDR1 is GTSNPN and CDR2 SVGIG (reference sequence). The CDR3 is 16 residues long. Trimming shortened V by 0 bases and J by 0 bases, and 12 bases separated the two germline ends. The CDR3: CAWSVLAGPSYNEQFF. In DNA form, the CDR3 reads TGTGCCTGGAGTGTACTGGCGGGCCCCTCCTACAATGAGCAGTTCTTC.

This clone was seen just once. The chain is built from TRBV24-1 and TRBJ2-3, with D perhaps TRBD2 (6 bases). CDR1 and CDR2 (germline): KGHDR, SFDVKD. The V end was cut by 1 base, the J end by 6 bases, with 7 bases between. The CDR3 length is 13 residues. CDR3 loop: CATSDFRGDTQYF. The CDR3 DNA reads TGTGCCACCAGTGATTTCCGGGGGGATACGCAGTATTTT.

This chain links TRBV5-5 with TRBJ2-5; TRBD2 aligns across 11 bases. The V gene's germline CDR1 is SGHKS and CDR2 YYEKEE (reference sequence). J was trimmed by 5 bases and V by 8 bases; bases with no gene match: 17. The CDR3 runs to 17 residues. CDR3 bases: TGTGCCAGTACCTATAGGGGGTCGGGACTAGCGGCGGAGACCCAGTACTTC. This codes for CASTYRGSGLAAETQYF. The full variable domain, with the rest looked up from reference TRBV5-5 and TRBJ2-5, is DAGVTQSPTHLIKTRGQQVTLRCSPISGHKSVSWYQQVLGQGPQFIFQYYEKEERGRGNFPDRFSARQFPNYSSELNVNALLLGDSALYLCASTYRGSGLAAETQYFGPGTRLLVL.

This clone was seen just once. V gene TRBV5-4 combines with J gene TRBJ1-1, with no clear D. The CDR3 consists of 14 residues. The V gene lost 3 bases and the J gene lost 6 bases, with 15 bases spanning the gap. Germline V gives CDR1 SGHNT, CDR2 YYREEE (reference sequence). CDR3 protein: CASSSDYRQAEAFF. The CDR3 DNA follows: TGTGCCAGCAGCTCCGACTACCGACAAGCTGAAGCTTTCTTT.

This chain links TRBV19 with TRBJ1-5; D is perhaps TRBD1 (5 bases). Germline loops: CDR1 LNHDA, CDR2 SQIVND (reference sequence). There are 14 residues in the CDR3. Trimming shortened V by 8 bases and J by 5 bases, and 16 bases separated the two germline ends. The CDR3 bases are TGTGCCAGTCATGGGGGAGGGGACCATCAGCCCCAGCATTTT. It is translated as CASHGGGDHQPQHF. The whole variable domain, remainder taken from reference TRBV19 and TRBJ1-5, is DGGITQSPKYLFRKEGQNVTLSCEQNLNHDAMYWYRQDPGQGLRLIYYSQIVNDFQKGDIAEGYSVSREKKESFPLTVTSAQKNPTAFYLCASHGGGDHQPQHFGDGTRLSIL.

The V and J genes are TRBV19 and TRBJ1-2, with TRBD1 as a possible D gene (5 bases). V gave up 7 bases and J gave up 0 bases, with 12 bases separating them. The length of the CDR3 is 14 residues. Germline assignment: CDR1 LNHDA and CDR2 SQIVND (reference sequence). The CDR3 DNA reads as TGTGCCAGTAAAAACAGGACCACTAACTATGGCTACACCTTC. It translates to CASKNRTTNYGYTF.

V gene TRBV13 combines with J gene TRBJ2-7; 7 bases match TRBD2. The V segment lost 5 bases and the J segment 2 bases; nucleotides outside the gene matches: 6. The CDR3 is 14 residues long. Germline CDR1 and CDR2: PRHDT and FYEKMQ (reference sequence). The CDR3: CASSTLAVAYEQYF. CDR3 nucleotide sequence: TGTGCCAGCAGCACGCTAGCGGTAGCCTACGAGCAGTACTTC.

In the case of this clone: Other DNA sequences from this sample encode an identical CDR3 as well. The rearrangement joins TRBV18 to TRBJ2-5, with 12 bases lining up with TRBD2. With V trimmed by 3 bases and J by 4 bases, 3 bases remained unmatched. The germline CDR1 and CDR2 sequences are KGHSH and LQKENI. The CDR3 runs 15 residues. In DNA form, the CDR3 reads TGTGCCAGCTCACCGCCGGGACTAGCGGGAGAGACCCAGTACTTC. Translated: CASSPPGLAGETQYF.

The chain uses TRBV5-1 and TRBJ2-7, with D unclear. This CDR3 comprises 15 residues. Germline V gene lookup returns CDR1 SGHRS and CDR2 YFSETQ. V was clipped by 0 bases and J by 2 bases, with 12 bases between them. The CDR3 nucleotides read TGCGCCAGCAGCTTGGCCGGCAGGTCAGCCTACGAGCAGTACTTC. Translation: CASSLAGRSAYEQYF.

This clone was recorded only once. This chain links TRBV6-5 with TRBJ1-5; TRBD1 matches at 7 bases. Germline values: CDR1 MNHEY, CDR2 SVGAGI. The CDR3 length is 15 residues. V lost 6 bases, J lost 9 bases, and 14 bases stayed unmatched. CDR3: CASRVQGTEPGPQHF. CDR3 bases: TGTGCCAGCAGAGTACAGGGGACCGAACCGGGGCCCCAGCATTTT.

The chain employs TRBV29-1 and TRBJ2-3, with 10 nucleotides matching TRBD2. Unmatched junction bases numbered 4, after V lost 5 bases and J lost 2 bases. This CDR3 contains 14 residues. Germline V lookup: CDR1 SQVTM, CDR2 ANQGSEA. The CDR3 DNA reads TGCAGCGTTCGGACTAGCGGAGTCACAGATACGCAGTATTTT. It yields the protein CSVRTSGVTDTQYF.

The chain's CDR3 is CASSLEGGHQPQHF. The CDR3 DNA sequence: TGTGCCAGCAGCTTAGAGGGGGGGCATCAGCCCCAGCATTTT. The rearrangement joins TRBV7-2 to TRBJ1-5; the D gene is possibly TRBD1 (6 bases). The germline V gene encodes CDR1 SGHTA and CDR2 FQGNSA. This CDR3 comprises 14 residues. Trimming pared 1 base from V and 5 bases from J, leaving 9 bases between.

This chain joins TRBV7-9 and TRBJ1-2; TRBD1 might be the D (5 bases). The CDR3 extends over 15 amino acids. The V gene's germline CDR1 is SEHNR and CDR2 FQNEAQ (reference sequence). V was shortened by 5 bases and J by 5 bases, with 18 bases between the two germline ends. The CDR3 DNA follows: TGTGCCAGCAGCCCCACGACAGCGGAGGGGTATGGCTACACCTTC. Translation: CASSPTTAEGYGYTF.

This sequence joins TRBV2 and TRBJ2-5, with 7 bases lining up with TRBD2. After removal of 4 bases from V and 1 base from J, the junction contained 6 bases not matched to a gene. The CDR3 totals 15 residues. The germline gives CDR1 SNHLY, CDR2 FYNNEI. CDR3 coding DNA: TGTGCCAGCAGTGTAGGCGGGGGTTTCCAAGAGACCCAGTACTTC. Encoded protein: CASSVGGGFQETQYF.

V and J are TRBV11-2 and TRBJ2-7, with 9 bases lining up with TRBD1. The germline V gene encodes CDR1 SGHAT and CDR2 FQNNGV. CDR3 length: 15 residues. Germline trimming cut 5 bases from V and 2 bases from J; bases unmatched to any gene: 7. The CDR3 DNA reads as TGTGCCAGCAGCACGCAACAGGGGGCAACCTACGAGCAGTACTTC. It yields the protein CASSTQQGATYEQYF. The entire variable domain, with the rest obtained from reference TRBV11-2 and TRBJ2-7, is as follows: EAGVAQSPRYKIIEKRQSVAFWCNPISGHATLYWYQQILGQGPKLLIQFQNNGVVDDSQLPKDRFSAERLKGVDSTLKIQPAKLEDSAVYLCASSTQQGATYEQYFGPGTRLTVT.

The chain combines TRBV3-1 (or the pseudogene TRBV3-2) with TRBJ2-5; TRBD1 matches 12 bases. The CDR3 has 15 residues. V lost 1 base to trimming and J lost 5 bases; unmatched junction nucleotides: 2. Germline loops: CDR1 LGHDT, CDR2 YNNKEL (reference sequence). Written as DNA, the CDR3 is TGTGCCAGCAGCCAAGGGGACAGGGGGCTTGAGACCCAGTACTTC. This sequence encodes CASSQGDRGLETQYF.

This clone showed up just once. The chain carries TRBV9 and TRBJ2-7; 7 bases are shared with TRBD1. The CDR3 runs to 14 residues. The germline V gene has CDR1 SGDLS and CDR2 YYNGEE. V shed 4 bases, J shed 4 bases, and the junction held 8 bases outside the gene matches. The CDR3 bases are TGTGCCAGCAGCCCCAAGGACAGGCCGTACGAGCAGTACTTC. Residues: CASSPKDRPYEQYF.

This clone was counted once. The genes are TRBV5-1 and TRBJ1-1; 8 positions match TRBD1. The CDR3 has 15 amino acids. Per germline, CDR1 SGHRS and CDR2 YFSETQ. Losses at the gene ends were 0 bases for V and 2 bases for J; bases not matched to a gene: 3. This chain's CDR3 is CASSLGQGFNTEAFF. The CDR3 nucleotides read TGCGCCAGCAGCTTGGGACAGGGGTTTAACACTGAAGCTTTCTTT.

This sequence joins TRBV5-4 and TRBJ2-1; TRBD1 agrees at 9 bases. The V and J ends lost 5 bases and 5 bases, in that order; junction bases with no gene match: 8. The CDR3 contains 15 residues. CDR1 is SGHNT and CDR2 is YYREEE in the germline V gene (reference sequence). DNA for the CDR3: TGTGCCAGCAGGACCCGGACAGGGGACGACAATGAGCAGTTCTTC. Translating gives CASRTRTGDDNEQFF.

The gene calls are TRBV9 and TRBJ2-2; D might be TRBD1 (5 bases). The CDR3 sequence is 15 residues long. Germline CDR1 and CDR2: SGDLS and YYNGEE. V was shortened by 0 bases and J by 7 bases, with 13 bases between the two germline ends. DNA of the CDR3: TGTGCCAGCAGCGTAGGAGCGACCAGGGTCGGGGAGCTGTTTTTT. Translating gives CASSVGATRVGELFF.

The chain employs TRBV24-1 and TRBJ1-5; TRBD1 might be the D (6 bases). The CDR3 runs 16 residues. Germline V lookup: CDR1 KGHDR, CDR2 SFDVKD. V lost 3 bases and J 0 bases, leaving 11 bases between the germline ends. As DNA, the CDR3 is TGTGCCACCAGTGATGGGCAGGGGCCTAGCAATCAGCCCCAGCATTTT. Its translation: CATSDGQGPSNQPQHF.

The sample holds a few counts of this clone. The V and J genes are TRBV7-9 and TRBJ2-1; D call uncertain. This CDR3 region has 15 residues. V shed 4 bases and J shed 1 base, with 11 bases lying between them. The germline V gene encodes CDR1 SEHNR and CDR2 FQNEAQ (reference sequence). CDR3 nucleotide sequence: TGTGCCAGCAGCTCTAGAGCGTTTTCCTACAATGAGCAGTTCTTC. Translating gives CASSSRAFSYNEQFF.

V gene TRBV6-5 combines with J gene TRBJ1-1; a weak D match, TRBD1 (6 bases). Trimming removed 8 bases at V and 3 bases at J, with 10 bases between. The CDR3 extends over 12 amino acids. CDR1 MNHEY and CDR2 SVGAGI come from the germline V gene. The CDR3, as DNA: TGTGCCAGCGGGAGGGGGGACACTGAAGCTTTCTTT. This translates into CASGRGDTEAFF.

The chain uses TRBV6-5 and TRBJ1-5, with D perhaps matching TRBD1 (6 bases). This CDR3 comprises 14 residues. The V end was cut by 6 bases, the J end by 9 bases, with 18 bases between. Germline loops: CDR1 MNHEY, CDR2 SVGAGI. Here the CDR3 reads CASRSLGGGPPQHF. Written as DNA, the CDR3 is TGTGCCAGCAGGTCTTTGGGCGGGGGGCCGCCCCAGCATTTT.